These T cell receptor beta chains were read from a single sample in a study of blood T cell repertoires in COVID-19. Sequencing used immunoSEQ multiplex PCR; TCRdb keeps in-frame clones, though not all of them. The repertoire holds 230,000 or so clones, with approximately 83% as singletons. The material sequenced was peripheral blood. These receptors all come from a man aged 50 to 60 with active or convalescent COVID-19. Both conserved end residues are part of each CDR3. D genes are given only for firm matches.

j_call v_call d_call cdr3_nt cdr3_aa
TRBJ1-1 TRBV5-1 TRBD1 TGCGCCAGCCGCAGGGGGCCGGACACTGAAGCTTTCTTT CASRRGPDTEAFF
TRBJ1-1 TRBV14 NA TGTGCCAGCAGCCCCAGGAGGGGTGGTTCTGAAGCTTTCTTT CASSPRRGGSEAFF
TRBJ2-1 TRBV27 NA TGTGCCAGCAGCGCCAGGCGGGTCCTGTTGGATGAGCAGTTCTTC CASSARRVLLDEQFF
TRBJ1-6 TRBV6-2/TRBV6-3 TRBD1 TGTGCCAGCAGCGGACAGGGTGAAGGCAATTCACCCCTCCACTTT CASSGQGEGNSPLHF
TRBJ1-1 TRBV15 NA TGTGCCACCAGCAGAGAAGGAGGGTACGGAACTGAAGCTTTCTTT CATSREGGYGTEAFF
TRBJ2-2 TRBV30 NA TGTGCCTGGATAGACGGTAGGAGGAACACCGGGGAGCTGTTTTTT CAWIDGRRNTGELFF
TRBJ2-1 TRBV11-3 TRBD2 TGTGCCAGCAGCTTAGGAGGGAGCGGGGGGCTTAACAATGAGCAGTTCTTC CASSLGGSGGLNNEQFF
TRBJ1-2 TRBV3-1/TRBV3-2 NA TGTGCCAGCAGCCAAGAGACCAGGGCTAACTATGGCTACACCTTC CASSQETRANYGYTF
TRBJ1-1 TRBV6-5 TRBD1 TGTGCCAGCAGAGGGACAGGGAGGGTTGGCACTGAAGCTTTCTTT CASRGTGRVGTEAFF
TRBJ1-2 TRBV7-8 NA TGTGCCAGCAGCTTAGCCCCCAGGGCTGGCTATGGCTACACCTTC CASSLAPRAGYGYTF
TRBJ2-1 TRBV11-2 NA TGTGCCAGCAGCTTAGATCGCTTTTCACGGAATGAGCAGTTCTTC CASSLDRFSRNEQFF
TRBJ2-3 TRBV30 TRBD2 TGTGCCTGGAGTTTGCGGGGGGGCACAGATACGCAGTATTTT CAWSLRGGTDTQYF
TRBJ1-2 TRBV6-6 TRBD1 TGTGCCAGCAACCCCTGGATTCAGGGGGCAAACTATGGCTACACCTTC CASNPWIQGANYGYTF